This T cell receptor beta chain was identified in a study of blood T cell repertoires in COVID-19. Study-level background: COVID-19 samples collected from the United States, Italy and Spain covered acute and convalescent phases. Nucleic acid was either cDNA or gDNA, and it came from T cells, B-cell-depleted T cells, or PBMCs.

This CDR3 region has 16 residues. CDR1 is ENHRY, CDR2 SYGVKD, per germline. After removal of 6 bases from V and 0 bases from J, the junction contained 8 bases not matched to a gene. As processed by the authors: Reference gene primer amplification in the assay estimated nucleated cell counts. Profiling relied on immunoSEQ multiplex PCR, and the TCRdb table lists in-frame clones only, not all of them. That table gives V, J and clone size, and the DNA gave D and trimming. In the table there are hundreds of thousands of clones, roughly 88% of which are singletons. The chain couples TRBV10-3 to TRBJ1-3, with 7 bases lining up with TRBD1. Sequenced sample: peripheral blood. The receptor was isolated from a woman between 45 and 60 years old with active or convalescent COVID-19. The CDR3: CAISDLTGDSGNTIYF. In nucleotides, the CDR3 is TGTGCCATCAGCGACCTCACAGGGGACTCTGGAAACACCATATATTTT.